This T cell receptor (beta chain) was found in a study of blood T cell repertoires in COVID-19. Study overall: PBMCs, B-cell-depleted T cells, or T cells were the source of the cDNA or gDNA that made up the material.

The CDR3 runs 13 residues. The trim removed 3 bases at V and 7 bases at J, leaving 4 bases unmatched. CDR1 is LGHNA and CDR2 is YNFKEQ in the germline V gene. This clone was seen a few times. Authors' analysis steps: Reference gene primer amplification gave nucleated cell count estimates. Clones were read by immunoSEQ multiplex PCR, and TCRdb kept only the in-frame ones, dropping some. That table supplies the V and J calls and clone size; D and trimming were determined from the DNA. The sample has 100,000 or so clones; 79% are singletons. Sequencing was done on a sample of peripheral blood. The sequence was obtained from a human donor in a cohort sampled during active COVID-19. This rearrangement joins TRBV4-2 to TRBJ1-2; 8 nucleotides match TRBD1. Here the CDR3 DNA reads TGTGCCAGCAGCCAGGACGGACAGGGTGGCTACACCTTC. It is translated as CASSQDGQGGYTF.